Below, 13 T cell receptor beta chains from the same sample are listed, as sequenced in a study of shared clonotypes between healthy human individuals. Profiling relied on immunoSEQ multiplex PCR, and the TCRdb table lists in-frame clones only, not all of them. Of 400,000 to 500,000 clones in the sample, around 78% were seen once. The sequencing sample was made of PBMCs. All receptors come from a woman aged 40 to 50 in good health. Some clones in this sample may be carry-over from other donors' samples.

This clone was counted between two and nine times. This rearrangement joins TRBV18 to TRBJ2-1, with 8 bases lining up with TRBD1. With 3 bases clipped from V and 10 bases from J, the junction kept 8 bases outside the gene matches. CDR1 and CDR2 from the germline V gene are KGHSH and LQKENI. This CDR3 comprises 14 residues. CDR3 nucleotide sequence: TGTGCCAGCTCACCCTCGACAGGGGAGGACGAGCAGTTCTTC. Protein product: CASSPSTGEDEQFF.

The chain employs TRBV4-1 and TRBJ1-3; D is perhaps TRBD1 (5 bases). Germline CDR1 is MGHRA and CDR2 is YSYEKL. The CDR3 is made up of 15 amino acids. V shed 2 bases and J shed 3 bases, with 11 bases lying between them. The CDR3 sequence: CASSQQLGVGNTIYF. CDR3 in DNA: TGCGCCAGCAGCCAACAATTGGGGGTTGGAAACACCATATATTTT.

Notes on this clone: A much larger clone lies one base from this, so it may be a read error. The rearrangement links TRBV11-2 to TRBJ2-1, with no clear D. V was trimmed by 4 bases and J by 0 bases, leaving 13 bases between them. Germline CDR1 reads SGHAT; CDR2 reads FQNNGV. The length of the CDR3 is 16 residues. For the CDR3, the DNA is TGTGCCAGCAGCTCCTGGACGACCAGCTCCTACAATGAGCAGTTCTTC. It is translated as CASSSWTTSSYNEQFF.

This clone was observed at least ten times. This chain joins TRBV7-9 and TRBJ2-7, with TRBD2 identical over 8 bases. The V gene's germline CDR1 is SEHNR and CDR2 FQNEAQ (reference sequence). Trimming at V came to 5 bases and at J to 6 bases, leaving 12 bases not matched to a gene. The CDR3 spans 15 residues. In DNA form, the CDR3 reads TGTGCCAGCAGCCCCCGTGGAGCGGGAGAGGTCGAGCAGTACTTC. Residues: CASSPRGAGEVEQYF.

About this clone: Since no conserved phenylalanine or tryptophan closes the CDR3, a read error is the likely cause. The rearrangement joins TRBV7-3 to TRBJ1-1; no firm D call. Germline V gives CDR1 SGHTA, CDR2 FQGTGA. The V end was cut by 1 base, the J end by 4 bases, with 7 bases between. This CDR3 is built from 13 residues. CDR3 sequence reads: CASSLIVGTEAFS. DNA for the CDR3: TGTGCCAGCAGCTTAATTGTGGGCACTGAAGCTTTCTCT.

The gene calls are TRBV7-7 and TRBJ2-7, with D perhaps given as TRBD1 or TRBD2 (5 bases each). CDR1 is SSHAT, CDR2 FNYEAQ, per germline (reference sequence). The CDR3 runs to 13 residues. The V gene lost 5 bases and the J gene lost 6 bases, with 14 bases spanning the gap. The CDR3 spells CASSARDLGEQYF. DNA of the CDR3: TGTGCCAGCAGCGCCCGGGACCTGGGCGAGCAGTACTTC.

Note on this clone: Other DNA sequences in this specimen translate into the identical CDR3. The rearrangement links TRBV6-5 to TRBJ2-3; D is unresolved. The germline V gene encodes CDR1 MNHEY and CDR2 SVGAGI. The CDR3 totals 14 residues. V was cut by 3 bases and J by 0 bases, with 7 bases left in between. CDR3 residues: CASSYGGSTDTQYF. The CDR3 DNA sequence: TGTGCCAGCAGTTATGGCGGTAGCACAGATACGCAGTATTTT.

The CDR3 bases are TGTGCCAGCAGCACTAGCGGGAGAGGCGAGCAGTACTTC. Translation gives CASSTSGRGEQYF. The chain has TRBV11-2 and TRBJ2-7; 11 positions match TRBD2. Losses at the gene ends were 5 bases for V and 6 bases for J; bases not matched to a gene: 3. The germline gives CDR1 SGHAT, CDR2 FQNNGV. The CDR3 runs 13 residues. Based on the CDR3 plus reference TRBV11-2 and TRBJ2-7, the full variable domain is EAGVAQSPRYKIIEKRQSVAFWCNPISGHATLYWYQQILGQGPKLLIQFQNNGVVDDSQLPKDRFSAERLKGVDSTLKIQPAKLEDSAVYLCASSTSGRGEQYFGPGTRLTVT.

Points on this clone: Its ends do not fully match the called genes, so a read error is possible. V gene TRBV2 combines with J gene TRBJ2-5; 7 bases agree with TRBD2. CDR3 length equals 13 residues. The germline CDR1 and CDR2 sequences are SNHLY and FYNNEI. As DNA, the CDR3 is TGTGCCAGCAGTAAAGCGGGAAAAGGGACCCAGTACTTC. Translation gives CASSKAGKGTQYF.

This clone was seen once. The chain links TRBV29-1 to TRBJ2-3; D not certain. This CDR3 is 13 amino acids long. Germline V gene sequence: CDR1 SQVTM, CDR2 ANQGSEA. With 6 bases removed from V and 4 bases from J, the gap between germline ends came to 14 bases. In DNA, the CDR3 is TGCAGCGTCGGTCAGGCGAACGCAGATACGCAGTATTTT. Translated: CSVGQANADTQYF.

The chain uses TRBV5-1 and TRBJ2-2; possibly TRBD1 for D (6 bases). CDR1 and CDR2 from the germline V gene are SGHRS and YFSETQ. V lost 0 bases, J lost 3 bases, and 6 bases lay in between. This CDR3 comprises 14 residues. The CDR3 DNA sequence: TGCGCCAGCAGCTTGGGACAGGACACCGGGGAGCTGTTTTTT. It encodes CASSLGQDTGELFF.

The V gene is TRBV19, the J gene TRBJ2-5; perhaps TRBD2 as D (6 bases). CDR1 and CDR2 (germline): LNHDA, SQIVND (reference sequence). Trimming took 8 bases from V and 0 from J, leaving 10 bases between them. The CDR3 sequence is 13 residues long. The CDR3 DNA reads TGTGCCAGTGGCAGGACTAACCAAGAGACCCAGTACTTC. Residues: CASGRTNQETQYF.

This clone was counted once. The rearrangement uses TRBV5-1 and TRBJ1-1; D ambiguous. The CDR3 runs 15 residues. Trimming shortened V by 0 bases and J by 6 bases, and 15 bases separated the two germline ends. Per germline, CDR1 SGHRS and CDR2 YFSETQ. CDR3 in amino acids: CASSLGLLGKAEAFF. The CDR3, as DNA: TGCGCCAGCAGCTTGGGTCTTTTGGGAAAAGCTGAAGCTTTCTTT.